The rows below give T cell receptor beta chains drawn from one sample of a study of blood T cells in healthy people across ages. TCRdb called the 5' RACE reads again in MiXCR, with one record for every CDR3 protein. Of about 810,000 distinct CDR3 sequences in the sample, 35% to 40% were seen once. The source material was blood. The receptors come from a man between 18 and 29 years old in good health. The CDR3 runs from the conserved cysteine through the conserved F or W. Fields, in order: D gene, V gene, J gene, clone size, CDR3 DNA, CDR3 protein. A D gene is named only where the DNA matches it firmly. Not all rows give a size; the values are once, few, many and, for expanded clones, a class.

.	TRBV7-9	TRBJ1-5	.	TGTGCCAGCAGCTCAATTAGCAATCAGCCCCAGCATTTT	CASSSISNQPQHF
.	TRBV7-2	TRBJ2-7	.	TGTGCCAGCAGCTTAGATGGGACAAGCGGGACCTACGAGCAGTACTTC	CASSLDGTSGTYEQYF
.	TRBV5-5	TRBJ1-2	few	TGTGCCAGCAGCGAAGTAACCGGACGAGAGGACTATGGCTACACCTTC	CASSEVTGREDYGYTF
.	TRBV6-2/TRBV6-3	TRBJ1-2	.	TGTGCCAGCACTAACGGGCTCTATGGCTACACCTTC	CASTNGLYGYTF
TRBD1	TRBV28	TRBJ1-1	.	TGTGCCAGCAGGGAAGGGACAGGGTGGGGTGGCACTGAAGCTTTCTTT	CASREGTGWGGTEAFF
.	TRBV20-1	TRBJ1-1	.	TGCAGTGCTAACCTGGGGCGCATCGCGGTCACTGAAGCTTTCTTT	CSANLGRIAVTEAFF
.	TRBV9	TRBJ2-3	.	TGTGCCAGCAGCGACCAACGGTTCAGCAGCACGGATACGCAGTATTTT	CASSDQRFSSTDTQYF
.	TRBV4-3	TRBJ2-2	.	TGCGCCAGCAGCGAACAGAACTTAGGAGTGAACACCGGGGAGCTGTTTTTT	CASSEQNLGVNTGELFF
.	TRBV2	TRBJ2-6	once	TGTGCCAGCACTGTCGGGAGATCGGCTGGGGCCAACGTCCTGACTTTC	CASTVGRSAGANVLTF
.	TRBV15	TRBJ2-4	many	TGTGCCACCAGCAGAGATAACAGGAACATTCAGTACTTC	CATSRDNRNIQYF
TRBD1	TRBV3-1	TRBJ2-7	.	TGTGCCAGCAGCCATCGGGGGACAGGGTACGAGCAGTACTTC	CASSHRGTGYEQYF
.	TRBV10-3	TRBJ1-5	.	TGTGCCATCAGTGGGGCAGAAAATCAGCCCCAGCATTTT	CAISGAENQPQHF
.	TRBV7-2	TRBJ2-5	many	TGTGCCAGCAGCTTAGCGGCCAGGGAGACCCAGTACTTC	CASSLAARETQYF